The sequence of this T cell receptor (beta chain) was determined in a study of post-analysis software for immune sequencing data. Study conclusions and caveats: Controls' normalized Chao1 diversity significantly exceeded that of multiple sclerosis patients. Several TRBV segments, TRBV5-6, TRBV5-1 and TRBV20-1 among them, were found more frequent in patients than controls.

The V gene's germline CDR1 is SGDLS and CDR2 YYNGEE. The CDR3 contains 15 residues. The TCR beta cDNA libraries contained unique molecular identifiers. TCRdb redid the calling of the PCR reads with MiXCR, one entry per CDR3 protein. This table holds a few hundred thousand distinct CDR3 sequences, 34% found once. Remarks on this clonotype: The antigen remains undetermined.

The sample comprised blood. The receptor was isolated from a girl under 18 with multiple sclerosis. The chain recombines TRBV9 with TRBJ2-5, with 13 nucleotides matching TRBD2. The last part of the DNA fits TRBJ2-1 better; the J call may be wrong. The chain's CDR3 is CASSAGLAGQETQFF. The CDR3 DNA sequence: TGTGCCAGCAGCGCGGGACTAGCGGGGCAAGAGACCCAGTTCTTC.